What follows are 6 T cell receptor beta chains derived from one specimen sequenced in a study of OX40 agonist ivuxolimab in advanced cancers. The library was built by means of the immunoSEQ multiplex PCR assay. TCRdb took this table from immuneACCESS and kept in-frame rearrangements with V and J called. Such tables lack part of the clones; where checked against another copy, unresolved V genes explain under half of the gap, and the rest is unexplained. Recorded for this sample are 13,000 or so clones; more than 65% of them occurred a single time. Together, the top ten hold 32% of the sample. The sample consisted of CD4+ or CD8+ T cells sorted from blood, taken in a trial of the OX40 agonist ivuxolimab. These receptors were taken from an adult with an advanced solid tumor such as melanoma, head and neck, liver or kidney cancer.

This clone was observed a few times. This same CDR3 is encoded by further DNA sequences in the sample. V is TRBV10-2 and J is TRBJ2-7; TRBD2 matches 8 bases. The CDR3 has 16 residues. With V trimmed by 3 bases and J by 6 bases, 13 bases remained unmatched. The germline gives CDR1 WSHSY, CDR2 SAAADI. In DNA form, the CDR3 reads TGCGCCAGCAGTGAAGTTAATCAGGGTCGGGGGGGCGAGCAGTACTTC. Translated, it gives CASSEVNQGRGGEQYF.

The gene calls are TRBV25-1 and TRBJ1-1, with 10 bases identical to TRBD1. After removal of 3 bases from V and 5 bases from J, the junction contained 9 bases not matched to a gene. The CDR3 spans 16 residues. Germline V CDR1 and CDR2: MGHDK, SYGVNS. The CDR3 nucleotides read TGTGCCAGCAGTGACCCCCTGGGACAGGGGAGGACTGAAGCTTTCTTT. Encoded protein: CASSDPLGQGRTEAFF.

The CDR3, as DNA: TGTGCCACCAGCAGCGCCGGGACAGGGTCCTACGAGCAGTACTTC. Encoded protein: CATSSAGTGSYEQYF. V is TRBV15 and J is TRBJ2-7; 9 bases are a match to TRBD1. The CDR3 sequence is 15 residues long. CDR1 is LNHNV, CDR2 YYDKDF, per germline (reference sequence). V was clipped by 3 bases and J by 1 base; unmatched bases: 4.

The V call is TRBV11-3, the J call TRBJ2-7; 13 nucleotides align to TRBD2. CDR3 length: 16 residues. Looked up from germline, CDR1 is SGHNT and CDR2 is YENEEA. V shed 5 bases and J 0 bases; nucleotides not matched to a gene: 4. The CDR3 protein is CASSTGLAGVSYEQYF. CDR3 bases: TGTGCCAGCAGCACTGGACTAGCGGGAGTCTCCTACGAGCAGTACTTC.

The chain uses TRBV4-2 and TRBJ2-7, with 9 bases matching TRBD2. The CDR3 runs 16 residues. The trim removed 1 base at V and 6 bases at J, leaving 10 bases unmatched. Germline V gene data show CDR1 as LGHNA and CDR2 as YNFKEQ. CDR3 bases: TGTGCCAGCAGCCAAGGTGGTAGCGGGAGAATTCGCGAGCAGTACTTC. Encoded protein: CASSQGGSGRIREQYF.

J is TRBJ1-6 and V is TRBV30, with D possibly matching TRBD1 (6 bases). Trimming removed 2 bases at V and 10 bases at J, with 12 bases between. Germline loops: CDR1 GTSNPN, CDR2 SVGIG (reference sequence). This CDR3 is built from 13 residues. CDR3 loop: CAWSPGVGSPLHF. The CDR3 region has the DNA TGTGCCTGGAGTCCAGGGGTAGGGTCACCCCTCCACTTT.